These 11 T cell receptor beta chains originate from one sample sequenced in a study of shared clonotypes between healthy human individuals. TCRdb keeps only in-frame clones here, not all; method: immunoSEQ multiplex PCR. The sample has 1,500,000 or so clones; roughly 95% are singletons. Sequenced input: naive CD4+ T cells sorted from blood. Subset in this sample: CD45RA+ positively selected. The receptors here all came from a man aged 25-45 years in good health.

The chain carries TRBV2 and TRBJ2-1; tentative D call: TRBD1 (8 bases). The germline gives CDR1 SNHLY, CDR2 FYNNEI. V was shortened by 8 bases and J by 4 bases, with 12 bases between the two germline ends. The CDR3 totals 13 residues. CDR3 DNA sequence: TGTGCCAGCCGGGGGGACAGGTACAATGAGCAGTTCTTC. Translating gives CASRGDRYNEQFF.

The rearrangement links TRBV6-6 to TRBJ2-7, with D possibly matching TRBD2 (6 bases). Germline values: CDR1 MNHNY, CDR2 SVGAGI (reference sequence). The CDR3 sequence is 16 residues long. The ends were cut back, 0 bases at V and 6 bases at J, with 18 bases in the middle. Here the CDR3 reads CASSYSGTLPPLEQYF. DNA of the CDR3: TGTGCCAGCAGTTACTCGGGGACTCTTCCCCCTCTCGAGCAGTACTTC.

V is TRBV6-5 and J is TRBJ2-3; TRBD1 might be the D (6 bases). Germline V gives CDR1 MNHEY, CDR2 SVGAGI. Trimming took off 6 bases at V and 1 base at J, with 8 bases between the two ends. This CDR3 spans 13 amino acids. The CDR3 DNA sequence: TGTGCCAGCAGGAACAGGGGCACAGATACGCAGTATTTT. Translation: CASRNRGTDTQYF.

This CDR3 is CASSELTGASGYTF. The CDR3 DNA reads as TGTGCCAGCAGTGAATTGACAGGGGCGTCTGGCTACACCTTC. The chain employs TRBV2 and TRBJ1-2, with TRBD1 identical over 8 bases. V dropped 2 bases and J dropped 7; count of bases not matched to a gene: 6. CDR1 and CDR2 (germline): SNHLY, FYNNEI. The CDR3 has 14 residues.

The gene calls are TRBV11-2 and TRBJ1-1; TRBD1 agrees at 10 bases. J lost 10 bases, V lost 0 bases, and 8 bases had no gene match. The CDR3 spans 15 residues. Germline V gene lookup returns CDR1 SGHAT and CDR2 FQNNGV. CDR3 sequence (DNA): TGTGCCAGCAGCTTAGACCTTATTGACAGGGGGCTAGCTTTCTTT. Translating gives CASSLDLIDRGLAFF.

This CDR3 reads CAWSGKRGASEAFF. DNA for the CDR3: TGTGCCTGGAGTGGAAAAAGGGGGGCGAGTGAAGCTTTCTTT. The chain is built from TRBV30 and TRBJ1-1; a weak D match, TRBD1 (6 bases). The CDR3 is made up of 14 amino acids. Germline CDR1 is GTSNPN and CDR2 is SVGIG (reference sequence). Trimming shortened V by 1 base and J by 7 bases, and 16 bases separated the two germline ends.

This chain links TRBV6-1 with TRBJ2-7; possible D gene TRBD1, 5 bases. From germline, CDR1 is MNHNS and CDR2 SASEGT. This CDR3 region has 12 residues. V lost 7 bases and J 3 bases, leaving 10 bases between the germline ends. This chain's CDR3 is CASTDRHYEQYF. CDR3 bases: TGTGCCAGCACCGACAGACACTACGAGCAGTACTTC.

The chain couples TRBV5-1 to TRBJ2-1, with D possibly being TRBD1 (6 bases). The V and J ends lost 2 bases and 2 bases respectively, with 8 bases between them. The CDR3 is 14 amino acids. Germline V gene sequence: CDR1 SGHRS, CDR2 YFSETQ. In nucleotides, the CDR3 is TGCGCCAGCAGCTTCGGGGACACCTACAATGAGCAGTTCTTC. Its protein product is CASSFGDTYNEQFF.

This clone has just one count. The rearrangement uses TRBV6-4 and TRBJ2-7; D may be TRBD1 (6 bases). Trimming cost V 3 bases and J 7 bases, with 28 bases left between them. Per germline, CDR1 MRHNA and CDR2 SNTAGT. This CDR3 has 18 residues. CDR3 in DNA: TGTGCCAGCAGTGAAACGGAAGGGACACTCCCTCGCCAACTGGAGCAGTACTTC. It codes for CASSETEGTLPRQLEQYF.

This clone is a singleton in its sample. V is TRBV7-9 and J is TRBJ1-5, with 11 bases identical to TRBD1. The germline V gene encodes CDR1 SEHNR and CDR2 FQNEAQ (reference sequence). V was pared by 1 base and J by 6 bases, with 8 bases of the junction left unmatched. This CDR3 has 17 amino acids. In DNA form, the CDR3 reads TGTGCCAGCAGCTTAGGGGACAGGGGGATTCGAAGTCAGCCCCAGCATTTT. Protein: CASSLGDRGIRSQPQHF. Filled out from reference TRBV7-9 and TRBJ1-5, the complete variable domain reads DTGVSQNPRHKITKRGQNVTFRCDPISEHNRLYWYRQTLGQGPEFLTYFQNEAQLEKSRLLSDRFSAERPKGSFSTLEIQRTEQGDSAMYLCASSLGDRGIRSQPQHFGDGTRLSIL.

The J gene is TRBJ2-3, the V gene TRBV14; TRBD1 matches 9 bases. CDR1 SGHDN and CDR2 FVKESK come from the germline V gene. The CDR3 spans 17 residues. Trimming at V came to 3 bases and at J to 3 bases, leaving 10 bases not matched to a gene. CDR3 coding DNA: TGTGCCAGCAGCCAGAGGGACAGGGAAAGGCGGACAGATACGCAGTATTTT. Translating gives CASSQRDRERRTDTQYF.